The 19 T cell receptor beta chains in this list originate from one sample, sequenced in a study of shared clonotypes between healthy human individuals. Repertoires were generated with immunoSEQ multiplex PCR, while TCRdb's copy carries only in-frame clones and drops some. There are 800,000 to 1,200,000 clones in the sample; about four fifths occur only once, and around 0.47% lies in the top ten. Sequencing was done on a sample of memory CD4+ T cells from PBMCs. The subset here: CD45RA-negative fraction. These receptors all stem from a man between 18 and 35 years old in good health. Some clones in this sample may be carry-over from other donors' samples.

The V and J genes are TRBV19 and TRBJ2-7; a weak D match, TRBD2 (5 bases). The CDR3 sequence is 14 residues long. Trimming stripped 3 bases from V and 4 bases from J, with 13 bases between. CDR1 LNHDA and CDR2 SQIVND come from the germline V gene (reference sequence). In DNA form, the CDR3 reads TGTGCCAGTAGTATCCAACTAGGACCTTACGAGCAGTACTTC. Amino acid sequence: CASSIQLGPYEQYF. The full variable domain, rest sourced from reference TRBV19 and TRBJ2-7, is DGGITQSPKYLFRKEGQNVTLSCEQNLNHDAMYWYRQDPGQGLRLIYYSQIVNDFQKGDIAEGYSVSREKKESFPLTVTSAQKNPTAFYLCASSIQLGPYEQYFGPGTRLTVT.

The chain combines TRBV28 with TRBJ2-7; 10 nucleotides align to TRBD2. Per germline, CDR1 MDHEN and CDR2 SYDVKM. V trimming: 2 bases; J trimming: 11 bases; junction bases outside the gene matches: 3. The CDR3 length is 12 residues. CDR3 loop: CASSLRGTSEYF. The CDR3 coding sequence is TGTGCCAGCAGTTTACGAGGGACTAGCGAGTACTTC. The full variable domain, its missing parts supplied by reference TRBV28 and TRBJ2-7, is DVKVTQSSRYLVKRTGEKVFLECVQDMDHENMFWYRQDPGLGLRLIYFSYDVKMKEKGDIPEGYSVSREKKERFSLILESASTNQTSMYLCASSLRGTSEYFGPGTRLTVT.

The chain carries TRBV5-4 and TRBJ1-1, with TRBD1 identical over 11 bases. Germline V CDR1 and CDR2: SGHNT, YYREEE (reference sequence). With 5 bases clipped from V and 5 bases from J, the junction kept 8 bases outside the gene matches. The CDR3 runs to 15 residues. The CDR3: CASSFTGTGGTEAFF. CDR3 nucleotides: TGTGCCAGCAGTTTTACCGGGACAGGGGGAACTGAAGCTTTCTTT.

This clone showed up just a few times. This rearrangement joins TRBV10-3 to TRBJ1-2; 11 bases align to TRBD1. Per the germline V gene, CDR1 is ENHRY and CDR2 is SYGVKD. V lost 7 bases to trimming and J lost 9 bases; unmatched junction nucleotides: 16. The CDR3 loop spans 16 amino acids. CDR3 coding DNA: TGTGCCATCACTCCGCGCTTCGGACAGGGGGCGCCTAGCTACACCTTC. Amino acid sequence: CAITPRFGQGAPSYTF.

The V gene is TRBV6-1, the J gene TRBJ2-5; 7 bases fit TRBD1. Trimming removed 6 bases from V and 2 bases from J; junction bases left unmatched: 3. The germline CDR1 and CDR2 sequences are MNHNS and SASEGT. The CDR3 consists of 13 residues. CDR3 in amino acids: CASRGGSQETQYF. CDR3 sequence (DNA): TGTGCCAGCAGAGGGGGCAGTCAAGAGACCCAGTACTTC.

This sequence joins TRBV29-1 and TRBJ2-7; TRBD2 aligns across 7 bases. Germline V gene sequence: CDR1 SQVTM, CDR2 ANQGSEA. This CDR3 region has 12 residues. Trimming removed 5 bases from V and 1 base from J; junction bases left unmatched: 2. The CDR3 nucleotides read TGCAGCGTTTCCGGGGGGTCCTACGAGCAGTACTTC. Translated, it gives CSVSGGSYEQYF.

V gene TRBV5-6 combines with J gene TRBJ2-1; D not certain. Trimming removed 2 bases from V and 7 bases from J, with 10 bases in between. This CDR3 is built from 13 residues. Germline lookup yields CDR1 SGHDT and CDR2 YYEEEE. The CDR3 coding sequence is TGTGCCAGCAGCTTTTCTTGGAATAATGAGCAGTTCTTC. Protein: CASSFSWNNEQFF.

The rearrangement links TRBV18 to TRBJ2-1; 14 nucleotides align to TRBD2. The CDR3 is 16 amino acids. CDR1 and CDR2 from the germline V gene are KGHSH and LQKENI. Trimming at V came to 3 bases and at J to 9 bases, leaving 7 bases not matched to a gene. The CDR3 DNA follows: TGTGCCAGCTCACCGGGACTAGCGGGAGTAGGGGCTGAGCAGTTCTTC. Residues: CASSPGLAGVGAEQFF.

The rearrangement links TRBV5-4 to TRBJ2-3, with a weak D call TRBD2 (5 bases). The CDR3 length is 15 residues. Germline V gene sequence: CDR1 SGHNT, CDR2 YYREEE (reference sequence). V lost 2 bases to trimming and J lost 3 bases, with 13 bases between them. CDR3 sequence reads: CASSFALGRTDTQYF. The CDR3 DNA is TGTGCCAGCAGCTTCGCCCTAGGGAGAACAGATACGCAGTATTTT.

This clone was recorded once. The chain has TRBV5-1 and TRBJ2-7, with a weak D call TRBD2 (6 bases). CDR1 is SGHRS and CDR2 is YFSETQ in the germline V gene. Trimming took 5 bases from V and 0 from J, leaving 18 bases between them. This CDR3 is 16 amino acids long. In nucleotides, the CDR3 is TGCGCCAGCAGGGTGGACGGGAGATGGAACTCCTACGAGCAGTACTTC. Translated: CASRVDGRWNSYEQYF. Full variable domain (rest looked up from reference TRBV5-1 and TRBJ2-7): KAGVTQTPRYLIKTRGQQVTLSCSPISGHRSVSWYQQTPGQGLQFLFEYFSETQRNKGNFPGRFSGRQFSNSRSEMNVSTLELGDSALYLCASRVDGRWNSYEQYFGPGTRLTVT.

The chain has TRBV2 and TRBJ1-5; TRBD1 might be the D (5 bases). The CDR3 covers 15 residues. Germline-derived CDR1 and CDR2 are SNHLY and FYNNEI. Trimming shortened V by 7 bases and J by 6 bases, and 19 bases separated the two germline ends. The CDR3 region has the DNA TGTGCCAGCACCTCGGGACTCGAGGGACCTCAGCCCCAGCATTTT. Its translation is CASTSGLEGPQPQHF.

This CDR3 is CASSLLAGDNEQFF. The CDR3 DNA sequence: TGTGCCAGCAGCTTACTGGCGGGCGACAATGAGCAGTTCTTC. The V call is TRBV7-9, the J call TRBJ2-1; tentative D call: TRBD2 (5 bases). Germline V gene sequence: CDR1 SEHNR, CDR2 FQNEAQ (reference sequence). Trimming cost V 2 bases and J 5 bases, with 10 bases left between them. The CDR3 consists of 14 residues.

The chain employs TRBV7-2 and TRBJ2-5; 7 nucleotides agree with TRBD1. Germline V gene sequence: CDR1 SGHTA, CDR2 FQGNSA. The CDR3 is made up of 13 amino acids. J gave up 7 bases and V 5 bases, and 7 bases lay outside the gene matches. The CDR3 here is CASSNRDRWTQYF. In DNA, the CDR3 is TGTGCCAGCAGCAACCGGGACAGATGGACCCAGTACTTC.

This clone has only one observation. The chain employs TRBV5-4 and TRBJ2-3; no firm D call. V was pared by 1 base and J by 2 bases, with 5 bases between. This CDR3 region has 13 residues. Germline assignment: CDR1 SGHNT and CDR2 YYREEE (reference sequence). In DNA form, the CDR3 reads TGTGCCAGCAGCTTGACAAACACAGATACGCAGTATTTT. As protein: CASSLTNTDTQYF.

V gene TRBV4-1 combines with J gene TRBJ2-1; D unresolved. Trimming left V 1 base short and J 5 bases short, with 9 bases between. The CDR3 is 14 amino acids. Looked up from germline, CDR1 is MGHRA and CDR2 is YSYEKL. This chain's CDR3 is CASSQGPGDNEQFF. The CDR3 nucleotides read TGCGCCAGCAGCCAAGGGCCAGGCGACAATGAGCAGTTCTTC.

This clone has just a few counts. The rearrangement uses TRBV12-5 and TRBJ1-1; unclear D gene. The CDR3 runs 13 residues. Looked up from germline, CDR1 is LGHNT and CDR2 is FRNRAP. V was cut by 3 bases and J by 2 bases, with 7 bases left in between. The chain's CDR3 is CASGFGVNTEAFF. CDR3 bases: TGTGCTAGTGGTTTCGGGGTTAACACTGAAGCTTTCTTT.

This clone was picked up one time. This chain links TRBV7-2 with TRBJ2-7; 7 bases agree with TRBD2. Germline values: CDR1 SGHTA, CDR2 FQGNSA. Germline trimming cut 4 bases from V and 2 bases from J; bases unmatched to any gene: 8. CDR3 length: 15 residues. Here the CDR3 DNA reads TGTGCCAGCAGCTCTTCCGGGACTACTACCTACGAGCAGTACTTC. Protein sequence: CASSSSGTTTYEQYF.

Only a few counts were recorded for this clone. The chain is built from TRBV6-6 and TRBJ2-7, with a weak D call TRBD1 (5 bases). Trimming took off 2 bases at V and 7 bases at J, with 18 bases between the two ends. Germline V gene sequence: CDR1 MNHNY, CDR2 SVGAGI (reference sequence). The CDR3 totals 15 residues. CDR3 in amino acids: CASSYGADGAREQYF. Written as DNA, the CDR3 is TGTGCCAGCAGTTACGGGGCAGATGGGGCTCGTGAGCAGTACTTC.

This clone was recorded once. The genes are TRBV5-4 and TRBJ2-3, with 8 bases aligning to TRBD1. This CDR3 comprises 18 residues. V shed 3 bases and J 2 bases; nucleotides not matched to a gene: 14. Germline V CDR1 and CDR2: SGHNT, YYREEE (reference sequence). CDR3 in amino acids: CASSWALGTGSYTDTQYF. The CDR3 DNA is TGTGCCAGCAGCTGGGCGCTGGGGACAGGATCTTACACAGATACGCAGTATTTT.